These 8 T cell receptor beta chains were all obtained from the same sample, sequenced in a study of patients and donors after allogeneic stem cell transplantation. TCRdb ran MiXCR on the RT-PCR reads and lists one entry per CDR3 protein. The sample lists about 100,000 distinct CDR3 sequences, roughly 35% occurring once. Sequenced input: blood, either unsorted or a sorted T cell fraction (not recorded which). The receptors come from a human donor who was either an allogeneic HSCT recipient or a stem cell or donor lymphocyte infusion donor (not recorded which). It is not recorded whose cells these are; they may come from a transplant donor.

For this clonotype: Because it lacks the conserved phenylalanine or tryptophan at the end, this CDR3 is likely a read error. CDR3 region: CASSYRFGDTQYS. CDR3 nucleotide sequence: TGTGCCAGCAGCTATAGGTTCGGAGATACGCAGTATTCT. This rearrangement joins TRBV11-2 to TRBJ2-3; D is ambiguous. Germline CDR1 reads SGHAT; CDR2 reads FQNNGV. V was cut by 4 bases and J by 5 bases, with 10 bases left in between. The CDR3 loop spans 13 amino acids.

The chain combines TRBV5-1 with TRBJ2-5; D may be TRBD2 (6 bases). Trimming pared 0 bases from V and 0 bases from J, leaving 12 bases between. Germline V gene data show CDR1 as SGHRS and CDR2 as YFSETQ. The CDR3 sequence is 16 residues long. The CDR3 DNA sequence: TGCGCCAGCAGCTTGGCCGCTAGCGCGTACCAAGAGACCCAGTACTTC. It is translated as CASSLAASAYQETQYF.

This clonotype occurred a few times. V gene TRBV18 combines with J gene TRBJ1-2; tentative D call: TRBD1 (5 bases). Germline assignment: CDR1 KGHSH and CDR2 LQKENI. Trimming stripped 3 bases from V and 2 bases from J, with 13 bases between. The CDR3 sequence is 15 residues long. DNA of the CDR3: TGTGCCAGCTCACCGTTCGGACAAGAAAACTATGGCTACACCTTC. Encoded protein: CASSPFGQENYGYTF.

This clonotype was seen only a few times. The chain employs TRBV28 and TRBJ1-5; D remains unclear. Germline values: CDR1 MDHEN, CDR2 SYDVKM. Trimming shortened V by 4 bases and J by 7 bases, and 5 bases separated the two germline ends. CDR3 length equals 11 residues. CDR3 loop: CASSSRQPQHF. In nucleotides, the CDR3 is TGTGCCAGCAGTTCCAGACAGCCCCAGCATTTT.

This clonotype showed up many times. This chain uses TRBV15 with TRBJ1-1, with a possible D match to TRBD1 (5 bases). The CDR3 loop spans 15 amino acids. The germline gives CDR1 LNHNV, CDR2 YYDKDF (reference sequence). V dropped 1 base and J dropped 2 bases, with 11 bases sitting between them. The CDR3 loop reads CATSRGATVNTEAFF. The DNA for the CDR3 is TGTGCCACCAGCAGAGGCGCGACAGTTAACACTGAAGCTTTCTTT.

The CDR3 DNA is TGTGCCATCAGTGTCAGGACTAGCGGGGGGAGCTCCTACAATGAGCAGTTCTTC. Amino acid sequence: CAISVRTSGGSSYNEQFF. The chain links TRBV10-3 to TRBJ2-1; 14 bases are shared with TRBD2. With V trimmed by 4 bases and J by 0 bases, 5 bases remained unmatched. This CDR3 is built from 18 residues. CDR1 ENHRY and CDR2 SYGVKD come from the germline V gene.

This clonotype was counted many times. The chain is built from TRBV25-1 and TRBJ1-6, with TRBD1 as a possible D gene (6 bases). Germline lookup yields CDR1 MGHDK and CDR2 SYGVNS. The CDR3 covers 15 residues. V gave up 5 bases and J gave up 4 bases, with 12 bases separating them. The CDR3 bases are TGTGCCAGCAGTAGCCGGACAGTGTATAATTCACCCCTCCACTTT. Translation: CASSSRTVYNSPLHF.

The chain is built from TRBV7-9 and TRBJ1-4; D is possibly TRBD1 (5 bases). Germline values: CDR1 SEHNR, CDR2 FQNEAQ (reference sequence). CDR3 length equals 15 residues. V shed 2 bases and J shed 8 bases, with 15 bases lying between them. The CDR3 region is CASSLRGGKGEKLFF. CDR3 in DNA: TGTGCCAGCAGCTTACGGGGGGGAAAGGGCGAAAAACTGTTTTTT.